This T cell receptor beta chain was identified during a study of response to subunit inactivated influenza vaccine. V trimming: 2 bases; J trimming: 2 bases; junction bases outside the gene matches: 4. CDR3 size: 15 residues. The germline gives CDR1 MNHEY, CDR2 SVGEGT. TCRdb reprocessed the RT-PCR reads via MiXCR and lists one record per CDR3 protein. The data contain about 530,000 distinct CDR3 sequences, 10% to 15% of them singletons. The chain carries TRBV6-2 or TRBV6-3 and TRBJ2-3; TRBD1 matches at 7 bases. This TCR was sampled from a man over 45 who received an inactivated influenza vaccine. Here the sequenced sample was PBMCs from blood, taken about 6 weeks after vaccination. CDR3 coding DNA: TGTGCCAGCAGTTACAGGGGGCGCAACACAGATACGCAGTATTTT. Translating gives CASSYRGRNTDTQYF.